This TCR beta chain emerged from a study of neurological immune-mediated disorders. Study observations and caveats: CDR3 amino acid sequences found in expanded clones were never shared across subjects, suggesting private repertoires in all groups. Multiple sclerosis, the disease with the least TCR clonal expansion, fell below healthy controls, whereas HTLV-1-associated myelopathy showed the most.

In this sample, this clonotype turned up many times. Its antigen remains unknown. Germline CDR1 and CDR2: DFQATT and SNEGSKA (reference sequence). The CDR3 is 15 amino acids. V lost 6 bases, J lost 4 bases, and 5 bases stayed unmatched. Synthesis of cDNA was performed by 5'RACE using 10-nucleotide random UMIs. TCRdb reprocessed the 5' RACE reads with MiXCR, giving one entry per CDR3 protein. The table records approximately 59,000 distinct CDR3 sequences, approximately 5.1% of them present only once. The origin of this receptor is a human donor with multiple sclerosis. The donor label of this sample is uncertain. The sample was PBMCs. J is TRBJ2-2 and V is TRBV20-1; TRBD2 aligns across 13 bases. The CDR3 nucleotides read TGCAGTGCCCGGACTAGCGGGGGCTCCACCGGGGAGCTGTTTTTT. It encodes CSARTSGGSTGELFF.